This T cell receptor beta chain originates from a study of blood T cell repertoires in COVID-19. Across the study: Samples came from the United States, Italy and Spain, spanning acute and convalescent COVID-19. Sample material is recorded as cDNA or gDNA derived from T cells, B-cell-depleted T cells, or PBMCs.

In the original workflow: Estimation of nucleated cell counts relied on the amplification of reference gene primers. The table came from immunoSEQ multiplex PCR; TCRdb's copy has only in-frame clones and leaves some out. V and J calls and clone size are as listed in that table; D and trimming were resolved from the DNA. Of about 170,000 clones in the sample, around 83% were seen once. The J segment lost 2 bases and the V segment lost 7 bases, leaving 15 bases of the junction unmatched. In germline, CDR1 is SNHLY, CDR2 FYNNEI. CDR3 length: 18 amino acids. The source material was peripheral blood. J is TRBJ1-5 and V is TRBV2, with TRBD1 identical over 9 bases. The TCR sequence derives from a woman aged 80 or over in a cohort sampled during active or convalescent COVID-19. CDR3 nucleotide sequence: TGTGCCAGCACCCCGGGACAGGGATCGGGGTGGCGCAATCAGCCCCAGCATTTT. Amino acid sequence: CASTPGQGSGWRNQPQHF.